This T cell receptor beta chain emerged from a study of kidney transplant recipient with SARS-CoV-2 infection. In this sample, this clonotype turned up many times. Germline loops: CDR1 ENHRY, CDR2 SYGVKD. V dropped 3 bases and J dropped 9 bases, with 12 bases sitting between them. The CDR3 totals 13 residues. Each CDR3 protein gets one entry after TCRdb re-called the reads with MiXCR. The sample contains roughly 230,000 distinct CDR3 sequences, 29% of which appear only once. The rearrangement links TRBV10-3 to TRBJ1-5; tentative D call: TRBD1 (6 bases). This specimen consisted of a blood sample, obtained at baseline and between days 110 and 120 from a kidney transplant recipient. The clonotype was recovered from a male patient aged 30 to 40 who had COVID-19 and was a kidney transplant recipient. The graft donor may account for some of the T cells. The CDR3: CAISEQGQGPQHF. The CDR3 DNA reads TGTGCCATCAGTGAACAGGGCCAAGGGCCCCAGCATTTT.